One and the same sample provided the 2 T cell receptor beta chains below, sequenced in a study of shared clonotypes between healthy human individuals. Profiling relied on immunoSEQ multiplex PCR, and the TCRdb table lists in-frame clones only, not all of them. The repertoire holds some 240,000 clones, over 50% seen once, with roughly 11% in the top ten. Sequencing used memory CD4+ T cells sorted from blood. Subset given: CD45RA-negative fraction. Receptors were obtained from a man under 40 in good health.

This clone has a handful of counts. The chain has TRBV18 and TRBJ2-5, with 8 nucleotides matching TRBD1. With V trimmed by 3 bases and J by 4 bases, 10 bases remained unmatched. This CDR3 is built from 16 residues. The germline V gene encodes CDR1 KGHSH and CDR2 LQKENI. CDR3 bases: TGTGCCAGCTCACCGCTGGCTTTAGGACAGGGAGAGACCCAGTACTTC. Translated, it gives CASSPLALGQGETQYF. Together with reference TRBV18 and TRBJ2-5, the CDR3 gives the full variable domain: NAGVMQNPRHLVRRRGQEARLRCSPMKGHSHVYWYRQLPEEGLKFMVYLQKENIIDESGMPKERFSAEFPKEGPSILRIQQVVRGDSAAYFCASSPLALGQGETQYFGPGTRLLVL.

This clone was seen a handful of times. The chain carries TRBV5-6 and TRBJ2-6, with D hard to call. The V and J ends lost 2 bases and 2 bases respectively, with 8 bases between them. From germline, CDR1 is SGHDT and CDR2 YYEEEE. CDR3 length: 15 residues. For the CDR3, the DNA is TGTGCCAGCAGCTTTATGCTGGCTGGGGCCAACGTCCTGACTTTC. Protein product: CASSFMLAGANVLTF.